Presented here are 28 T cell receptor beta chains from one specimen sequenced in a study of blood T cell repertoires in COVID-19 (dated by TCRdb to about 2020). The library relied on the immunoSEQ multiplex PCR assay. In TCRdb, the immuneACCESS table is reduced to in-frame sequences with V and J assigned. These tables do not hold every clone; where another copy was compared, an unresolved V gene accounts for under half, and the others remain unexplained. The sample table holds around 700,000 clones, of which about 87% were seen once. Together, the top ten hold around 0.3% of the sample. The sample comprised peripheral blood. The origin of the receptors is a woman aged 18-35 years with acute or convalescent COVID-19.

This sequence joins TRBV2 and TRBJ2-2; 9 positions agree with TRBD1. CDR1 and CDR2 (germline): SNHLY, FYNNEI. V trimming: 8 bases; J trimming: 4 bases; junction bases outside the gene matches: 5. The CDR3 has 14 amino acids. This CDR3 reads CASGQGHSTGELFF. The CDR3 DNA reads TGTGCCAGCGGACAGGGGCACTCCACCGGGGAGCTGTTTTTT.

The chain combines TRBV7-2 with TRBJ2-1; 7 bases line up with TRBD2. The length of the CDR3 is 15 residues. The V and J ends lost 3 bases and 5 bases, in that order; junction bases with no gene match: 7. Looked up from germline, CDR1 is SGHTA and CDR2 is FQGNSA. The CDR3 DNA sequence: TGTGCCAGCAGCTTGGTCCCCCTAGCGGACAATGAGCAGTTCTTC. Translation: CASSLVPLADNEQFF.

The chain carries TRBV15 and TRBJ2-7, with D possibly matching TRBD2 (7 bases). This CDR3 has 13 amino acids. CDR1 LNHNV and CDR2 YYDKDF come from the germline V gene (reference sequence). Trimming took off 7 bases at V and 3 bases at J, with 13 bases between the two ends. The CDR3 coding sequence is TGTGCCACCACCTCGGGGGGCGGCTACGAGCAGTACTTC. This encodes CATTSGGGYEQYF.

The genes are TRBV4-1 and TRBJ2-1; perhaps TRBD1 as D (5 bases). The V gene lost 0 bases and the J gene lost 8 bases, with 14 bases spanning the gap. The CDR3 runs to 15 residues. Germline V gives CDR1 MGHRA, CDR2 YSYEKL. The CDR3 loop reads CASSQDRVRDDEQFF. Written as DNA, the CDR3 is TGCGCCAGCAGCCAAGACAGGGTCCGAGATGATGAGCAGTTCTTC.

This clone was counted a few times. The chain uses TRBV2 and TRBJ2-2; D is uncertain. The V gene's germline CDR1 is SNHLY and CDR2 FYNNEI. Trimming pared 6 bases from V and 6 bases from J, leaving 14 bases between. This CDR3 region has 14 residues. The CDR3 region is CASRTRMLPGELFF. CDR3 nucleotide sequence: TGTGCCAGCAGGACACGGATGCTCCCCGGGGAGCTGTTTTTT.

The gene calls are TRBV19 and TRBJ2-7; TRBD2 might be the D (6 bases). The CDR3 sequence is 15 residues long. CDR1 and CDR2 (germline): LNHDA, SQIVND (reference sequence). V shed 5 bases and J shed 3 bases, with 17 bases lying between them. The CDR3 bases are TGTGCCAGTAGTGGGGTGGCACTAGCAATCTACGAGCAGTACTTC. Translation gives CASSGVALAIYEQYF.

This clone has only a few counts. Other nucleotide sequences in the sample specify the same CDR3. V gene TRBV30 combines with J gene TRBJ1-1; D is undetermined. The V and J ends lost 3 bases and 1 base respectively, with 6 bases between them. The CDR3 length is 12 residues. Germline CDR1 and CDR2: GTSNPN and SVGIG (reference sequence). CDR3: CAWSLSNTEAFF. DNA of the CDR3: TGTGCCTGGAGCTTATCGAACACTGAAGCTTTCTTT.

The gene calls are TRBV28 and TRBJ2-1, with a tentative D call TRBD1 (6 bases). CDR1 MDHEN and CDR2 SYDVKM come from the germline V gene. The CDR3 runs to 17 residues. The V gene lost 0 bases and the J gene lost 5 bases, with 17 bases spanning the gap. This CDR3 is CASSLWALRDTNNEQFF. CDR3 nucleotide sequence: TGTGCCAGCAGTTTATGGGCCCTCCGGGACACTAACAATGAGCAGTTCTTC.

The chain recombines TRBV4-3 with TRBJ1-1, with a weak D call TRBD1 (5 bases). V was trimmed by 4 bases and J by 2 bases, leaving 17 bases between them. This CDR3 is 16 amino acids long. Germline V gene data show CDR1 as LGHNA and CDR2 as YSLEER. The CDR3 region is CASSPYHGRANTEAFF. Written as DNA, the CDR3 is TGCGCCAGCAGCCCCTATCACGGCAGGGCTAACACTGAAGCTTTCTTT.

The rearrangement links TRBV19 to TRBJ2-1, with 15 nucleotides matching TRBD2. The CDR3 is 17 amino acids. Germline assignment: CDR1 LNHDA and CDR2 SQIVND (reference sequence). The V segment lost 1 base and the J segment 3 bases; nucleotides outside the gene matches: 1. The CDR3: CASSIGTSGGGYNEQFF. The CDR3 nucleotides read TGTGCCAGTAGTATAGGGACTAGCGGGGGGGGCTACAATGAGCAGTTCTTC.

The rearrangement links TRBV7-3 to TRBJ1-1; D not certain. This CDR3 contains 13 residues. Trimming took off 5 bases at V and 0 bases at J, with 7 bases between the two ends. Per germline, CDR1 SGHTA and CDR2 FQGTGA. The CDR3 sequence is CASSITMNTEAFF. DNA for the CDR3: TGTGCCAGCAGCATCACTATGAACACTGAAGCTTTCTTT.

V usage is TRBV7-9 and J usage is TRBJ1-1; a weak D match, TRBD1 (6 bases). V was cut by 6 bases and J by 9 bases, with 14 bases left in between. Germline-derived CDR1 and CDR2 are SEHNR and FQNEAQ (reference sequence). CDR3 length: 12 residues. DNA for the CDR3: TGTGCCAGCAGAAGACAGGACCTTAAAGCTTTCTTT. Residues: CASRRQDLKAFF.

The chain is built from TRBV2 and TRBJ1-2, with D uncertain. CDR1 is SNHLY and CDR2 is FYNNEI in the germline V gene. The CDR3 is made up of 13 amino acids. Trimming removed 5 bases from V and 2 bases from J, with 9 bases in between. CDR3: CASSTNTNYGYTF. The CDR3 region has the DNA TGTGCCAGCAGTACGAACACCAACTATGGCTACACCTTC.

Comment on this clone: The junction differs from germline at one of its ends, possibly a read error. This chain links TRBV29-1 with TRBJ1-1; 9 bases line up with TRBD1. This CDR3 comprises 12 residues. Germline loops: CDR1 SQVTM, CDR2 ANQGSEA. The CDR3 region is CSVGTGNAEAFF. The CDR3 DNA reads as TGCAGCGTGGGGACAGGGAACGCTGAAGCTTTCTTT.

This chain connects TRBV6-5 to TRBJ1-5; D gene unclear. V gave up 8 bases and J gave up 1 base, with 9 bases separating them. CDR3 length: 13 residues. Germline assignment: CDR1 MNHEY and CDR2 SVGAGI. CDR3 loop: CASAGWSNQPQHF. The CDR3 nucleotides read TGTGCCAGCGCAGGTTGGAGCAATCAGCCCCAGCATTTT.

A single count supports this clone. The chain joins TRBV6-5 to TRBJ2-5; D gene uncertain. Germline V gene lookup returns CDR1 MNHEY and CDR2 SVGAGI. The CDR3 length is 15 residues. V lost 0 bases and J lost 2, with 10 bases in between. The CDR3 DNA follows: TGTGCCAGCAGTTACTCGAATACAGTTCAAGAGACCCAGTACTTC. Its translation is CASSYSNTVQETQYF.

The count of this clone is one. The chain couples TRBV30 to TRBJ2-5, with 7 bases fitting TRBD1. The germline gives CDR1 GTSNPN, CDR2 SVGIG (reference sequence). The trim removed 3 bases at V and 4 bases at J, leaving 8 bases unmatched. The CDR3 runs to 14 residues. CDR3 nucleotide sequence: TGTGCCTGGAGCCCAAAAAACAGGGGAGAGACCCAGTACTTC. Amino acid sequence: CAWSPKNRGETQYF.

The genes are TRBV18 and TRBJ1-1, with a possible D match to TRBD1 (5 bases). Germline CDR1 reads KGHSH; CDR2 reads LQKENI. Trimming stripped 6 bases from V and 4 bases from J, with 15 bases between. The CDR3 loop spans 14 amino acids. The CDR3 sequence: CASSLQTAGTEAFF. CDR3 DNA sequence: TGTGCCAGCTCCCTCCAGACAGCGGGCACTGAAGCTTTCTTT.

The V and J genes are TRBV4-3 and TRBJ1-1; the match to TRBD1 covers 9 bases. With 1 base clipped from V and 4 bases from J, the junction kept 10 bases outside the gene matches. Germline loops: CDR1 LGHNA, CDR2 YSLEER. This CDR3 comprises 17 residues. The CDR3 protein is CASSQGSEQGACTEAFF. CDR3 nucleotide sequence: TGCGCCAGCAGCCAAGGGTCCGAACAGGGGGCCTGCACTGAAGCTTTCTTT.

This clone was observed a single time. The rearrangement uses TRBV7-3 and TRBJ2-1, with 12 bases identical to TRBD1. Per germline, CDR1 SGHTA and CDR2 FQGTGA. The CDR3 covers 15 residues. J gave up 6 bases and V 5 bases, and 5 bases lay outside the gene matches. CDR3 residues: CASSRDRGPVNEQFF. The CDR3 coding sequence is TGTGCCAGCAGCCGGGACAGGGGGCCCGTCAATGAGCAGTTCTTC. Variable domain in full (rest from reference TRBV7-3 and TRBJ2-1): GAGVSQTPSNKVTEKGKYVELRCDPISGHTALYWYRQSLGQGPEFLIYFQGTGAADDSGLPNDRFFAVRPEGSVSTLKIQRTERGDSAVYLCASSRDRGPVNEQFFGPGTRLTVL.

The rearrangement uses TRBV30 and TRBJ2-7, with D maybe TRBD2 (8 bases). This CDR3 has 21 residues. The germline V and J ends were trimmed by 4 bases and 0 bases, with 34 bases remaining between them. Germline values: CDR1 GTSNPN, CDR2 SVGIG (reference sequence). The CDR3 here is CAWKRRVQGVEAAGVSYEQYF. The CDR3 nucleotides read TGTGCCTGGAAGCGCCGGGTGCAGGGGGTAGAGGCAGCGGGAGTCTCCTACGAGCAGTACTTC.

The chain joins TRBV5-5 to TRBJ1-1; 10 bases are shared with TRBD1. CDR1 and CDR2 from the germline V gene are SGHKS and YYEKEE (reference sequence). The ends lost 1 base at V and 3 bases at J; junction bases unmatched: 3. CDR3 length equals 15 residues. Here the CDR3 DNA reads TGTGCCAGCAGCTTGAGGGGACAGGGGTACACTGAAGCTTTCTTT. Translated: CASSLRGQGYTEAFF.

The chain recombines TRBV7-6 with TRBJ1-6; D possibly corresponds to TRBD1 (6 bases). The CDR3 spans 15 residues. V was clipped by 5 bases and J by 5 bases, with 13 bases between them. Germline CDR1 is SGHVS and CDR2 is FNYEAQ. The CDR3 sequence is CASSQINRDNSPLHF. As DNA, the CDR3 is TGTGCCAGCAGCCAAATCAACAGGGATAATTCACCCCTCCACTTT. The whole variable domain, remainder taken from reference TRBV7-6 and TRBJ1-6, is GAGVSQSPRYKVTKRGQDVALRCDPISGHVSLYWYRQALGQGPEFLTYFNYEAQQDKSGLPNDRFSAERPEGSISTLTIQRTEQRDSAMYRCASSQINRDNSPLHFGNGTRLTVT.

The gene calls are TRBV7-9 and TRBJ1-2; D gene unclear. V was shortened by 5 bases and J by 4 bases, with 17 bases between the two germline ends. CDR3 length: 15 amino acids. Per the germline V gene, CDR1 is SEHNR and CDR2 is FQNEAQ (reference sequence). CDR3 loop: CASSISNGGAYGYTF. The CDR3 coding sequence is TGTGCCAGCAGCATCAGCAACGGCGGAGCCTATGGCTACACCTTC.

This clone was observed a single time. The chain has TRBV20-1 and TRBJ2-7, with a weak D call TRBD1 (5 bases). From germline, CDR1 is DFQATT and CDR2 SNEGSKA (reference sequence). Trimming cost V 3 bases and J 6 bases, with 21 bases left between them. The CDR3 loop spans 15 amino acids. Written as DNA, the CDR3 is TGCAGTGCTAGTCCCCGAGGCAGAAAGCAGGGCGAGCAGTACTTC. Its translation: CSASPRGRKQGEQYF.

CDR3 region: CASSLEYYGYTF. As DNA, the CDR3 is TGTGCCAGCAGCCTCGAGTACTATGGCTACACCTTC. This chain links TRBV3-1 (or the pseudogene TRBV3-2) with TRBJ1-2, with D unclear. V shed 4 bases and J shed 3 bases, with 6 bases lying between them. The germline V gene encodes CDR1 LGHDT and CDR2 YNNKEL (reference sequence). CDR3 length: 12 residues.

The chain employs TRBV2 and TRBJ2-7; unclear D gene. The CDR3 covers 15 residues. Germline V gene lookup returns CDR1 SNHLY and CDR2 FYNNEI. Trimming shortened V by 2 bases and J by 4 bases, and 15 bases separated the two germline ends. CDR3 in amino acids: CASSETTRYLYEQYF. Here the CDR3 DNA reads TGTGCCAGCAGTGAAACAACACGTTACCTTTACGAGCAGTACTTC.

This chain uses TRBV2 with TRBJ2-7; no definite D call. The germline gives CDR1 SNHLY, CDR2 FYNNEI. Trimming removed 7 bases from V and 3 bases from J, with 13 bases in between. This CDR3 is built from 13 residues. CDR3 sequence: CASTLDMGYEQYF. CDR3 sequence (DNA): TGTGCCAGCACGCTTGACATGGGCTACGAGCAGTACTTC.